These T cell receptor beta chains were read from a single sample in a study of T-cell reconstitution after alpha-beta-depleted transplantation in children. TCRdb passed the PCR reads through MiXCR, listing each CDR3 protein once. The sample includes around 400,000 distinct CDR3 sequences, about a fifth of them seen just once. Sequencing was performed on PBMCs from the stem cell graft donor, taken from the stem cell graft. These receptor sequences come from a human donor who donated a stem cell graft to a child with acute myeloid leukemia. Both conserved end residues are part of each CDR3. The D gene is left open where the match is weak. A row's size may be missing; if present it is once, few, many or a size class.

V gene: TRBV5-1; D gene: TRBD1; CDR3 length: 17; clone size: NA; J gene: TRBJ2-7; CDR3 protein: CASSLEPPGTGFYEQYF; CDR3 DNA: TGCGCCAGCAGCTTGGAGCCCCCCGGGACAGGATTCTACGAGCAGTACTTC
V gene: TRBV11-2; D gene: NA; CDR3 length: 19; clone size: once; J gene: TRBJ1-6; CDR3 protein: CASSLRVGPASSYNSPLHF; CDR3 DNA: TGTGCCAGCAGCTTACGGGTGGGGCCGGCCAGCTCCTATAATTCACCCCTCCACTTT
V gene: TRBV5-4; D gene: TRBD1; CDR3 length: 16; clone size: NA; J gene: TRBJ2-5; CDR3 protein: CASSSSIGQGEETQYF; CDR3 DNA: TGTGCCAGCAGCTCTAGTATTGGACAGGGAGAAGAGACCCAGTACTTC
V gene: TRBV27; D gene: NA; CDR3 length: 16; clone size: NA; J gene: TRBJ2-1; CDR3 protein: CASRFVSRGAYNEQFF; CDR3 DNA: TGTGCCAGCAGATTTGTATCGCGGGGAGCCTACAATGAGCAGTTCTTC
V gene: TRBV6-2/TRBV6-3; D gene: TRBD1; CDR3 length: 15; clone size: NA; J gene: TRBJ1-2; CDR3 protein: CASSFRDRFTYGYTF; CDR3 DNA: TGTGCCAGCAGTTTCCGGGACAGGTTTACCTATGGCTACACCTTC
V gene: TRBV12-3/TRBV12-4; D gene: NA; CDR3 length: 14; clone size: few; J gene: TRBJ1-6; CDR3 protein: CASSPTAGDSPLHF; CDR3 DNA: TGTGCCAGCAGTCCCACAGCAGGGGATTCACCCCTCCACTTT
V gene: TRBV7-9; D gene: NA; CDR3 length: 12; clone size: NA; J gene: TRBJ2-7; CDR3 protein: CAAGRGQDEQYF; CDR3 DNA: TGTGCCGCCGGTAGGGGCCAGGATGAGCAGTACTTC
V gene: TRBV20-1; D gene: NA; CDR3 length: 12; clone size: many; J gene: TRBJ2-1; CDR3 protein: CSVGVSHNEQFF; CDR3 DNA: TGCAGTGTTGGAGTCTCCCACAATGAGCAGTTCTTC
V gene: TRBV12-3/TRBV12-4; D gene: NA; CDR3 length: 16; clone size: NA; J gene: TRBJ2-7; CDR3 protein: CASSSHLRITGGEQYF; CDR3 DNA: TGTGCCAGCAGTTCGCACCTTAGGATAACAGGTGGGGAGCAGTACTTC
V gene: TRBV29-1; D gene: NA; CDR3 length: 9; clone size: few; J gene: TRBJ1-2; CDR3 protein: CSVGLGYTF; CDR3 DNA: TGCAGCGTTGGCCTTGGCTACACCTTC
V gene: TRBV20-1; D gene: NA; CDR3 length: 14; clone size: NA; J gene: TRBJ2-1; CDR3 protein: CSASNLNAYNEQFF; CDR3 DNA: TGCAGTGCTAGCAACCTCAACGCTTACAATGAGCAGTTCTTC
V gene: TRBV29-1; D gene: NA; CDR3 length: 12; clone size: NA; J gene: TRBJ2-1; CDR3 protein: CSVTDAGIGEFF; CDR3 DNA: TGCAGCGTAACCGACGCAGGAATAGGGGAGTTCTTC
V gene: TRBV28; D gene: TRBD1; CDR3 length: 17; clone size: NA; J gene: TRBJ2-1; CDR3 protein: CASSGQANKGIHNEQFF; CDR3 DNA: TGTGCCAGTTCGGGACAGGCCAACAAAGGAATCCACAATGAGCAGTTCTTC
V gene: TRBV20-1; D gene: NA; CDR3 length: 12; clone size: few; J gene: TRBJ1-1; CDR3 protein: CSASPGNTEAFF; CDR3 DNA: TGCAGTGCTAGTCCGGGTAACACTGAAGCTTTCTTT
V gene: TRBV28; D gene: TRBD1; CDR3 length: 14; clone size: few; J gene: TRBJ2-7; CDR3 protein: CASSWDRFGYEQYF; CDR3 DNA: TGTGCCAGCAGTTGGGACAGGTTCGGGTACGAGCAGTACTTC
V gene: TRBV7-6; D gene: TRBD2; CDR3 length: 14; clone size: few; J gene: TRBJ2-1; CDR3 protein: CASSREREMNEQFF; CDR3 DNA: TGTGCCAGCAGCCGGGAGCGGGAGATGAATGAGCAGTTCTTC
V gene: TRBV7-9; D gene: NA; CDR3 length: 13; clone size: many; J gene: TRBJ2-1; CDR3 protein: CASRNAVYNEQFF; CDR3 DNA: TGTGCCAGCAGAAACGCCGTCTACAATGAGCAGTTCTTC
V gene: TRBV20-1; D gene: NA; CDR3 length: 14; clone size: NA; J gene: TRBJ2-7; CDR3 protein: CSAVNRGGSYEQYF; CDR3 DNA: TGCAGTGCCGTGAACAGGGGAGGGAGTTACGAGCAGTACTTC
V gene: TRBV27; D gene: NA; CDR3 length: 15; clone size: few; J gene: TRBJ1-1; CDR3 protein: CASRSPTGRSTEAFF; CDR3 DNA: TGTGCCAGCAGATCACCAACAGGGAGGAGCACTGAAGCTTTCTTT
V gene: TRBV12-3/TRBV12-4; D gene: TRBD1; CDR3 length: 13; clone size: NA; J gene: TRBJ2-7; CDR3 protein: CASSLTGAREQYF; CDR3 DNA: TGTGCCAGCAGTCTGACAGGGGCGAGAGAGCAGTACTTC
V gene: TRBV24-1; D gene: NA; CDR3 length: 17; clone size: many; J gene: TRBJ2-1; CDR3 protein: CATSDSRSPRLYNEQFF; CDR3 DNA: TGTGCCACCAGTGATTCAAGGAGCCCAAGACTCTACAATGAGCAGTTCTTC
V gene: TRBV29-1; D gene: NA; CDR3 length: 16; clone size: NA; J gene: TRBJ1-3; CDR3 protein: CSVEDFPDLSGNTIYF; CDR3 DNA: TGCAGCGTTGAAGACTTTCCCGACCTCTCTGGAAACACCATATATTTT
V gene: TRBV12-3/TRBV12-4; D gene: NA; CDR3 length: 11; clone size: many; J gene: TRBJ2-1; CDR3 protein: CASSGGLEQFF; CDR3 DNA: TGTGCCAGCAGTGGGGGACTGGAGCAGTTCTTC
V gene: TRBV7-2; D gene: NA; CDR3 length: 14; clone size: NA; J gene: TRBJ1-5; CDR3 protein: CASSLVTSSQPQHF; CDR3 DNA: TGTGCCAGCAGCTTAGTAACTTCAAGCCAGCCCCAGCATTTT
V gene: TRBV5-1; D gene: NA; CDR3 length: 13; clone size: few; J gene: TRBJ2-7; CDR3 protein: CASSNRDIYEQYF; CDR3 DNA: TGCGCCAGCAGCAACCGGGACATCTACGAGCAGTACTTC
V gene: TRBV27; D gene: TRBD2; CDR3 length: 14; clone size: many; J gene: TRBJ2-1; CDR3 protein: CASKGTSDNNEQFF; CDR3 DNA: TGTGCCAGCAAGGGGACTAGCGACAACAATGAGCAGTTCTTC
V gene: TRBV12-3/TRBV12-4; D gene: NA; CDR3 length: 16; clone size: few; J gene: TRBJ2-1; CDR3 protein: CASSPLAGRSDNEQFF; CDR3 DNA: TGTGCCAGCAGCCCGCTTGCGGGAAGGTCGGACAATGAGCAGTTCTTC
V gene: TRBV12-3/TRBV12-4; D gene: NA; CDR3 length: 14; clone size: few; J gene: TRBJ2-2; CDR3 protein: CASKLTGGAGELFF; CDR3 DNA: TGTGCCAGCAAACTAACAGGGGGGGCCGGGGAGCTGTTTTTT
V gene: TRBV9; D gene: TRBD2; CDR3 length: 19; clone size: NA; J gene: TRBJ2-1; CDR3 protein: CASSYGTSGAPTPYNEQFF; CDR3 DNA: TGTGCCAGCAGCTACGGGACTAGCGGAGCCCCTACCCCCTACAATGAGCAGTTCTTC
V gene: TRBV25-1; D gene: NA; CDR3 length: 16; clone size: many; J gene: TRBJ2-3; CDR3 protein: CASSEEGLGGTDTQYF; CDR3 DNA: TGTGCCAGCAGTGAGGAGGGACTCGGGGGCACAGATACGCAGTATTTT
V gene: TRBV6-1; D gene: NA; CDR3 length: 14; clone size: NA; J gene: TRBJ1-1; CDR3 protein: CASRIDIEGTEAFF; CDR3 DNA: TGTGCCAGCAGGATAGACATCGAAGGCACTGAAGCTTTCTTT
V gene: TRBV2; D gene: TRBD2; CDR3 length: 15; clone size: NA; J gene: TRBJ2-1; CDR3 protein: CASSAGLAANDEQFF; CDR3 DNA: TGTGCCAGCAGCGCTGGACTAGCGGCCAACGATGAGCAGTTCTTC
V gene: TRBV20-1; D gene: TRBD1; CDR3 length: 16; clone size: few; J gene: TRBJ1-1; CDR3 protein: CSASAGGWLSDTEAFF; CDR3 DNA: TGCAGTGCTAGTGCAGGGGGCTGGTTATCCGACACTGAAGCTTTCTTT
V gene: TRBV9; D gene: NA; CDR3 length: 15; clone size: NA; J gene: TRBJ1-3; CDR3 protein: CASSAGENSGNTIYF; CDR3 DNA: TGTGCCAGCAGCGCCGGCGAGAACTCTGGAAACACCATATATTTT
V gene: TRBV3-1; D gene: NA; CDR3 length: 14; clone size: NA; J gene: TRBJ2-5; CDR3 protein: CASSHRTMQETQYF; CDR3 DNA: TGTGCCAGCAGCCACCGGACTATGCAAGAGACCCAGTACTTC
V gene: TRBV5-1; D gene: TRBD2; CDR3 length: 14; clone size: many; J gene: TRBJ2-7; CDR3 protein: CASSREGHSYEQYF; CDR3 DNA: TGCGCCAGCAGTCGGGAGGGCCACTCCTACGAGCAGTACTTC
V gene: TRBV6-4; D gene: TRBD2; CDR3 length: 15; clone size: many; J gene: TRBJ2-3; CDR3 protein: CASSELAGVRGTQYF; CDR3 DNA: TGTGCCAGCAGTGAACTAGCGGGAGTAAGGGGTACGCAGTATTTT
V gene: TRBV28; D gene: NA; CDR3 length: 12; clone size: NA; J gene: TRBJ2-5; CDR3 protein: CASSQGVETQYF; CDR3 DNA: TGTGCCAGCTCACAGGGTGTTGAGACCCAGTACTTC
V gene: TRBV12-3/TRBV12-4; D gene: NA; CDR3 length: 15; clone size: few; J gene: TRBJ1-5; CDR3 protein: CASRPGGTSNQPQHF; CDR3 DNA: TGTGCCAGCAGGCCCGGGGGTACGAGCAATCAGCCCCAGCATTTT
V gene: TRBV5-1; D gene: TRBD2; CDR3 length: 15; clone size: few; J gene: TRBJ2-5; CDR3 protein: CASSLGSGRLETQYF; CDR3 DNA: TGCGCCAGCAGCTTGGGTAGCGGGAGATTGGAGACCCAGTACTTC
V gene: TRBV29-1; D gene: NA; CDR3 length: 12; clone size: NA; J gene: TRBJ1-2; CDR3 protein: CSVGQIGDGYTF; CDR3 DNA: TGCAGCGTTGGACAGATTGGGGACGGCTACACCTTC
V gene: TRBV12-3/TRBV12-4; D gene: NA; CDR3 length: 13; clone size: NA; J gene: TRBJ1-5; CDR3 protein: CASSPSEGQPQHF; CDR3 DNA: TGTGCCAGCAGCCCCTCGGAGGGTCAGCCCCAGCATTTT
V gene: TRBV20-1; D gene: TRBD2; CDR3 length: 16; clone size: NA; J gene: TRBJ2-7; CDR3 protein: CSALLGAGTLNYEQYF; CDR3 DNA: TGCAGTGCTCTGCTGGGAGCGGGAACTCTTAACTACGAGCAGTACTTC
V gene: TRBV21-1; D gene: NA; CDR3 length: 14; clone size: NA; J gene: TRBJ2-1; CDR3 protein: CAGPGTGGDPIQFF; CDR3 DNA: TGTGCCGGTCCCGGCACCGGGGGGGACCCCATCCAGTTCTTC
V gene: TRBV4-3; D gene: NA; CDR3 length: 15; clone size: many; J gene: TRBJ2-5; CDR3 protein: CASSQGTAIQETQYF; CDR3 DNA: TGCGCCAGCAGCCAAGGGACAGCTATCCAAGAGACCCAGTACTTC
V gene: TRBV2; D gene: NA; CDR3 length: 14; clone size: few; J gene: TRBJ1-5; CDR3 protein: CASSEQGKNQPQHF; CDR3 DNA: TGTGCCAGCAGCGAACAGGGCAAGAATCAGCCCCAGCATTTT
V gene: TRBV5-1; D gene: NA; CDR3 length: 13; clone size: NA; J gene: TRBJ1-1; CDR3 protein: CASTYGGGLEAFF; CDR3 DNA: TGCGCCAGCACCTACGGTGGGGGCCTTGAAGCTTTCTTT